A single sample is the source of the 27 T cell receptor beta chains below, sequenced in a study of shared clonotypes between healthy human individuals. Positively selected for CCR7, the CD45RO-negative cells used as naive CD8 cells excluded terminally differentiated effector memory CD45RA+ cells. The protocol was immunoSEQ multiplex PCR, while the TCRdb copy is restricted to in-frame clones and leaves out a portion. Of under 1 million clones in the sample, approximately 97% were seen once. The sequencing input was naive CD8+ T cells sorted from blood. These TCRs come from a man younger than 45 in good health.

The rearrangement joins TRBV6-1 to TRBJ2-7, with 7 positions matching TRBD1. Germline CDR1 MNHNS, CDR2 SASEGT. Trimming took 4 bases from V and 2 from J; bases not matched to a gene: 8. The CDR3 runs 15 residues. Here the CDR3 DNA reads TGTGCCAGCAGTGGTAAGACAGGGACCCCCTACGAGCAGTACTTC. It yields the protein CASSGKTGTPYEQYF.

The gene calls are TRBV7-6 and TRBJ1-5; tentative D call: TRBD1 (6 bases). Trimming shortened V by 5 bases and J by 2 bases, and 13 bases separated the two germline ends. The CDR3 runs to 15 residues. CDR1 SGHVS and CDR2 FNYEAQ come from the germline V gene. CDR3: CASSATGQGNQPQHF. In DNA, the CDR3 is TGTGCCAGCAGCGCAACGGGACAAGGCAATCAGCCCCAGCATTTT.

The J gene is TRBJ2-1, the V gene TRBV7-9, with D perhaps TRBD2 (5 bases). The length of the CDR3 is 13 residues. V lost 5 bases and J lost 0, with 5 bases in between. Germline V lookup: CDR1 SEHNR, CDR2 FQNEAQ (reference sequence). CDR3 residues: CASSRDSYNEQFF. In DNA, the CDR3 is TGTGCCAGCAGCCGGGACTCCTACAATGAGCAGTTCTTC.

The chain is built from TRBV20-1 and TRBJ1-4; D perhaps matches TRBD1 (6 bases). Germline loops: CDR1 DFQATT, CDR2 SNEGSKA (reference sequence). Trimming stripped 7 bases from V and 13 bases from J, with 13 bases between. This CDR3 has 10 amino acids. In nucleotides, the CDR3 is TGCAGTGGAAAGAGGGGGGGACTGTTTTTT. Protein product: CSGKRGGLFF.

The gene calls are TRBV11-2 and TRBJ1-4; 9 bases map to TRBD1. Germline trimming cut 4 bases from V and 8 bases from J; bases unmatched to any gene: 11. CDR1 is SGHAT, CDR2 FQNNGV, per germline. The CDR3 length is 16 residues. The CDR3 protein is CASSSIAGTGREKLFF. CDR3 bases: TGTGCCAGCAGCTCCATAGCCGGGACAGGGAGGGAAAAACTGTTTTTT.

The chain recombines TRBV5-8 with TRBJ1-2; a weak D match, TRBD1 (5 bases). CDR3 size: 13 residues. V was pared by 1 base and J by 4 bases, with 8 bases between. Germline V gives CDR1 SGHTS, CDR2 YDEGEE. This CDR3 reads CASSLTGLYGYTF. CDR3 nucleotide sequence: TGTGCCAGCAGCTTGACGGGACTCTATGGCTACACCTTC.

This clone was recorded once. The V gene is TRBV6-1, the J gene TRBJ2-1; TRBD2 matches 10 bases. The CDR3 covers 13 residues. With 9 bases clipped from V and 9 bases from J, the junction kept 8 bases outside the gene matches. The germline CDR1 and CDR2 sequences are MNHNS and SASEGT. DNA for the CDR3: TGTGCCAGTGATGCTAGCGGGAGTTTTGAGCAGTTCTTC. It yields the protein CASDASGSFEQFF.

In DNA form, the CDR3 reads TGTGCCAGCAGCAATGGACTAGTTCAAAGGACCCAGTACTTC. It codes for CASSNGLVQRTQYF. The V call is TRBV9, the J call TRBJ2-5, with 7 nucleotides matching TRBD2. V was pared by 4 bases and J by 7 bases, with 10 bases of the junction left unmatched. The germline CDR1 and CDR2 sequences are SGDLS and YYNGEE. The CDR3 length is 14 residues.

CDR3: CASSLATGSRGEQFF. The CDR3 nucleotides read TGTGCCAGCAGTTTAGCGACAGGGTCCCGGGGGGAGCAGTTCTTC. This rearrangement joins TRBV27 to TRBJ2-1, with D possibly matching TRBD1 (7 bases). Germline values: CDR1 MNHEY, CDR2 SMNVEV (reference sequence). The CDR3 is 15 amino acids. V lost 2 bases and J 10 bases, leaving 18 bases between the germline ends.

This chain connects TRBV7-6 to TRBJ2-3; 10 nucleotides align to TRBD2. The CDR3 is made up of 16 amino acids. V was clipped by 1 base and J by 2 bases; unmatched bases: 3. Germline V gene lookup returns CDR1 SGHVS and CDR2 FNYEAQ. CDR3 loop: CASSLELAGPTDTQYF. CDR3 in DNA: TGTGCCAGCAGCTTAGAACTAGCGGGACCCACAGATACGCAGTATTTT.

On this clone: Other DNA sequences in this specimen translate into the identical CDR3. The chain combines TRBV9 with TRBJ2-7; D is uncertain. V lost 0 bases and J lost 0, with 7 bases in between. The CDR3 has 14 amino acids. The germline gives CDR1 SGDLS, CDR2 YYNGEE. The CDR3 sequence: CASSVGLLSYEQYF. The CDR3 DNA reads as TGTGCCAGCAGCGTAGGACTTCTCTCCTACGAGCAGTACTTC. The whole variable domain, remainder taken from reference TRBV9 and TRBJ2-7, is DSGVTQTPKHLITATGQRVTLRCSPRSGDLSVYWYQQSLDQGLQFLIQYYNGEERAKGNILERFSAQQFPDLHSELNLSSLELGDSALYFCASSVGLLSYEQYFGPGTRLTVT.

The chain links TRBV7-9 to TRBJ2-1, with D perhaps TRBD1 or TRBD2 (5 bases each). This CDR3 spans 17 amino acids. The germline gives CDR1 SEHNR, CDR2 FQNEAQ (reference sequence). V was pared by 4 bases and J by 2 bases, with 18 bases between. The CDR3 reads CASSSFPEGPPYNEQFF. The CDR3 nucleotides are TGTGCCAGCAGCTCCTTCCCTGAGGGGCCTCCCTACAATGAGCAGTTCTTC.

This clone was found once. This chain uses TRBV29-1 with TRBJ2-1; the D gene is possibly TRBD1 (5 bases). Trimming cost V 1 base and J 4 bases, with 17 bases left between them. CDR3 length equals 16 residues. CDR1 and CDR2 (germline): SQVTM, ANQGSEA. CDR3 sequence: CSVEGGPKGIYNEQFF. The DNA of the CDR3 is TGCAGCGTTGAAGGGGGCCCGAAGGGGATATACAATGAGCAGTTCTTC.

The rearrangement uses TRBV7-8 and TRBJ1-2, with 7 positions matching TRBD1. V was clipped by 1 base and J by 5 bases; unmatched bases: 7. The germline gives CDR1 SGHVS, CDR2 FQNEAQ. The CDR3 has 15 amino acids. CDR3 loop: CASSLEEGAFYGYTF. Here the CDR3 DNA reads TGTGCCAGCAGCTTAGAAGAGGGGGCCTTTTATGGCTACACCTTC. Combining the CDR3 with reference TRBV7-8 and TRBJ1-2 gives the whole variable domain GAGVSQSPRYKVAKRGQDVALRCDPISGHVSLFWYQQALGQGPEFLTYFQNEAQLDKSGLPSDRFFAERPEGSVSTLKIQRTQQEDSAVYLCASSLEEGAFYGYTFGSGTRLTVV.

The CDR3 DNA follows: TGTGCCATCAGAGAATCGGGACTAGCGGGAGTGGCCGGGGAGCTGTTTTTT. Its translation is CAIRESGLAGVAGELFF. This chain uses TRBV10-3 with TRBJ2-2, with 14 bases identical to TRBD2. The germline gives CDR1 ENHRY, CDR2 SYGVKD. J was trimmed by 6 bases and V by 6 bases; bases with no gene match: 9. The CDR3 contains 17 residues.

The V and J genes are TRBV7-6 and TRBJ2-5, with TRBD1 as a possible D gene (6 bases). V shed 8 bases and J shed 2 bases, with 15 bases lying between them. Per germline, CDR1 SGHVS and CDR2 FNYEAQ. There are 14 residues in the CDR3. CDR3 DNA: TGTGCCAGCTCAAAATGGACAGATCAAGAGACCCAGTACTTC. The encoded protein is CASSKWTDQETQYF.

The V call is TRBV12-5, the J call TRBJ1-2; 8 nucleotides align to TRBD1. The CDR3 extends over 16 amino acids. Losses at the gene ends were 1 base for V and 8 bases for J; bases not matched to a gene: 12. Germline V gene lookup returns CDR1 LGHNT and CDR2 FRNRAP. The CDR3 DNA is TGTGCTAGTGGTTTGGGACAGGGGCATGTTGTATTGGGCTACACCTTC. This translates into CASGLGQGHVVLGYTF.

CDR3 bases: TGTGCCAGCAGTTTAAATTCGGGACTTCCTAATGAAAAACTGTTTTTT. It encodes CASSLNSGLPNEKLFF. The chain uses TRBV27 and TRBJ1-4, with D tentatively TRBD1 (5 bases). Germline V gene lookup returns CDR1 MNHEY and CDR2 SMNVEV (reference sequence). V was shortened by 2 bases and J by 3 bases, with 13 bases between the two germline ends. This CDR3 contains 16 residues.

The chain links TRBV9 to TRBJ1-2; D might be TRBD1 (5 bases). The CDR3 length is 17 residues. Germline CDR1 reads SGDLS; CDR2 reads YYNGEE. V was cut by 0 bases and J by 7 bases, with 22 bases left in between. CDR3: CASSVDKTGGRGPGYTF. CDR3 bases: TGTGCCAGCAGCGTAGATAAAACGGGAGGGAGGGGACCTGGCTACACCTTC.

Notes on this clone: Within the sample, other DNA sequences also encode this same CDR3. The gene calls are TRBV27 and TRBJ1-5; D remains unclear. CDR1 MNHEY and CDR2 SMNVEV come from the germline V gene (reference sequence). V was cut by 2 bases and J by 4 bases, with 6 bases left in between. This CDR3 spans 13 amino acids. The CDR3 nucleotides are TGTGCCAGCAGTTTAGCCACAAATCAGCCCCAGCATTTT. This sequence encodes CASSLATNQPQHF.

This chain uses TRBV5-1 with TRBJ2-3, with D possibly matching TRBD2 (5 bases). Germline lookup yields CDR1 SGHRS and CDR2 YFSETQ. V was trimmed by 4 bases and J by 0 bases, leaving 15 bases between them. The length of the CDR3 is 16 residues. The CDR3 region has the DNA TGCGCCAGCAGCACCGGAGTTAGCGAAAGCACAGATACGCAGTATTTT. This codes for CASSTGVSESTDTQYF.

This sequence joins TRBV5-8 and TRBJ2-5; perhaps TRBD2 as D (5 bases). The V end lost 2 bases, the J end lost 0 bases, and 8 bases lay between the germline ends. The CDR3 loop spans 14 amino acids. From germline, CDR1 is SGHTS and CDR2 YDEGEE. The DNA of the CDR3 is TGTGCCAGCAGCTTAGACTACAACCAAGAGACCCAGTACTTC. Its translation is CASSLDYNQETQYF.

This chain joins TRBV4-3 and TRBJ2-1; 12 bases match TRBD2. Germline V gene lookup returns CDR1 LGHNA and CDR2 YSLEER. J was trimmed by 4 bases and V by 4 bases; bases with no gene match: 5. The CDR3 contains 16 residues. The CDR3 DNA reads TGCGCCAGCAGCCCCGGGACTAGCGGGTTATACAATGAGCAGTTCTTC. This codes for CASSPGTSGLYNEQFF.

V usage is TRBV27 and J usage is TRBJ2-5; TRBD1 matches at 8 bases. The V gene's germline CDR1 is MNHEY and CDR2 SMNVEV (reference sequence). Trimming cost V 1 base and J 5 bases; bases outside gene matches: 9. The CDR3 has 16 residues. The DNA for the CDR3 is TGTGCCAGCAGTTTATACGCAGGGGGCGCTCGGGAGACCCAGTACTTC. It is translated as CASSLYAGGARETQYF.

This chain's CDR3 is CAIRDRAFYEQYF. In nucleotides, the CDR3 is TGTGCCATCCGGGACAGGGCGTTTTACGAGCAGTACTTC. The genes are TRBV10-3 and TRBJ2-7; 9 positions match TRBD1. J was trimmed by 4 bases and V by 8 bases; bases with no gene match: 6. CDR1 and CDR2 (germline): ENHRY, SYGVKD. CDR3 length: 13 amino acids.

CDR3 DNA: TGTGCCAGCAGCGGGCCTGACTTTTACAATGAGCAGTTCTTC. It is translated as CASSGPDFYNEQFF. The chain recombines TRBV9 with TRBJ2-1; D not certain. Germline CDR1 SGDLS, CDR2 YYNGEE. Deletions cut 3 bases from V and 4 bases from J, with 11 bases between. The CDR3 consists of 14 residues.

The chain combines TRBV6-5 with TRBJ1-2; weak D call: TRBD1 (5 bases). Deletions cut 2 bases from V and 3 bases from J, with 10 bases between. This CDR3 contains 14 residues. Germline values: CDR1 MNHEY, CDR2 SVGAGI. The CDR3 DNA reads TGTGCCAGCAGTTACGAGGGGCCCTACTATGGCTACACCTTC. Amino acids: CASSYEGPYYGYTF.